Following are 20 T cell receptor beta chains from one sample sequenced in a study of OX40 agonist ivuxolimab in advanced cancers. This table comes from immunoSEQ multiplex PCR, and its TCRdb copy is limited to in-frame clones, with some not included. This sample has about 69,000 clones, with 80% found just once. Sequenced here: CD4+ or CD8+ T cells sorted from blood, sampled in a trial of the OX40 agonist ivuxolimab. The receptors originated from an adult with an advanced solid tumor such as melanoma, head and neck, liver or kidney cancer.

V and J are TRBV5-1 and TRBJ2-1; 8 positions match TRBD2. The CDR3 is 16 residues long. The germline V gene has CDR1 SGHRS and CDR2 YFSETQ. The V and J ends lost 8 bases and 2 bases, in that order; junction bases with no gene match: 12. The CDR3 spells CASSRGSGIAYNEQFF. CDR3 in DNA: TGCGCCAGTTCTAGGGGTAGCGGGATCGCCTACAATGAGCAGTTCTTC. The full variable domain, in which reference TRBV5-1 and TRBJ2-1 provide the parts outside the CDR3, is KAGVTQTPRYLIKTRGQQVTLSCSPISGHRSVSWYQQTPGQGLQFLFEYFSETQRNKGNFPGRFSGRQFSNSRSEMNVSTLELGDSALYLCASSRGSGIAYNEQFFGPGTRLTVL.

This rearrangement joins TRBV7-2 to TRBJ2-7; D perhaps matches TRBD1 (7 bases). Germline lookup yields CDR1 SGHTA and CDR2 FQGNSA. Trimming left V 4 bases short and J 2 bases short, with 18 bases between. The CDR3 extends over 16 amino acids. CDR3 loop: CASSSRQGGGAYEQYF. For the CDR3, the DNA is TGTGCCAGCAGCTCCCGTCAGGGGGGCGGAGCCTACGAGCAGTACTTC.

J is TRBJ1-2 and V is TRBV19, with a tentative D call TRBD1 (6 bases). This CDR3 has 15 amino acids. CDR1 and CDR2 (germline): LNHDA, SQIVND (reference sequence). The V gene lost 4 bases and the J gene lost 4 bases, with 16 bases spanning the gap. The chain's CDR3 is CASSTQGSSGYGYTF. The CDR3 DNA sequence: TGTGCCAGTAGTACCCAGGGGTCCTCCGGCTATGGCTACACCTTC.

The chain is built from TRBV7-3 and TRBJ1-1; D remains ambiguous. CDR1 is SGHTA, CDR2 FQGTGA, per germline. The CDR3 covers 14 residues. Trimming shortened V by 1 base and J by 5 bases, and 11 bases separated the two germline ends. The DNA of the CDR3 is TGTGCCAGCAGCTTAAGAAGGGAGGATACTGAAGCTTTCTTT. It translates to CASSLRREDTEAFF. The complete variable domain, with remaining parts taken from reference TRBV7-3 and TRBJ1-1, reads GAGVSQTPSNKVTEKGKYVELRCDPISGHTALYWYRQSLGQGPEFLIYFQGTGAADDSGLPNDRFFAVRPEGSVSTLKIQRTERGDSAVYLCASSLRREDTEAFFGQGTRLTVV.

The rearrangement links TRBV7-2 to TRBJ2-5, with 7 bases that match TRBD2. From germline, CDR1 is SGHTA and CDR2 FQGNSA. This CDR3 spans 13 amino acids. Trimming took 5 bases from V and 7 from J; bases not matched to a gene: 7. The CDR3 is CASSLGLEGTQYF. The CDR3, as DNA: TGTGCCAGCAGCCTAGGACTAGAGGGGACCCAGTACTTC.

The chain employs TRBV10-3 and TRBJ1-2; no clear D gene. Per germline, CDR1 ENHRY and CDR2 SYGVKD. The CDR3 totals 13 residues. V shed 7 bases and J shed 1 base, with 10 bases lying between them. CDR3 coding DNA: TGTGCCATCAATGACGGGAATAACTATGGCTACACCTTC. Protein sequence: CAINDGNNYGYTF.

The chain uses TRBV7-6 and TRBJ2-2, with TRBD1 matching 7 bases. Losses at the gene ends were 2 bases for V and 3 bases for J; bases not matched to a gene: 3. Germline CDR1 is SGHVS and CDR2 is FNYEAQ. There are 15 residues in the CDR3. The CDR3 DNA is TGTGCCAGCAGCTTAAGACAGGGCCACACCGGGGAGCTGTTTTTT. As protein: CASSLRQGHTGELFF.

This clone turned up a few times. This chain joins TRBV30 and TRBJ2-7; possibly TRBD2 for D (6 bases). The CDR3 loop spans 15 amino acids. V was cut by 7 bases and J by 7 bases, with 26 bases left in between. Germline V lookup: CDR1 GTSNPN, CDR2 SVGIG (reference sequence). This CDR3 reads CASRLREQRRDEQYF. CDR3 bases: TGTGCCTCCCGGCTCCGGGAACAGCGGCGGGATGAGCAGTACTTC.

CDR3 nucleotides: TGTGCCAGCAGCCTTCAAAAAGGCAGCAATCAGCCCCAGCATTTT. This gives the protein CASSLQKGSNQPQHF. This sequence joins TRBV6-5 and TRBJ1-5; D is undetermined. Trimming removed 6 bases from V and 1 base from J, with 13 bases in between. The CDR3 extends over 15 amino acids. CDR1 and CDR2 from the germline V gene are MNHEY and SVGAGI.

This clone was observed a few times. Within the sample, other DNA sequences also encode this same CDR3. This chain connects TRBV27 to TRBJ2-7; D possibly corresponds to TRBD1 (5 bases). Germline-derived CDR1 and CDR2 are MNHEY and SMNVEV (reference sequence). Trimming stripped 0 bases from V and 2 bases from J, with 8 bases between. CDR3 size: 14 residues. DNA for the CDR3: TGTGCCAGCAGTTTATCAGGGGCAACCTACGAGCAGTACTTC. Its translation is CASSLSGATYEQYF.

The chain has TRBV5-1 and TRBJ2-7, with D hard to call. There are 13 residues in the CDR3. Germline values: CDR1 SGHRS, CDR2 YFSETQ. Trimming shortened V by 0 bases and J by 2 bases, and 6 bases separated the two germline ends. This CDR3 reads CASSLVGTYEQYF. The DNA of the CDR3 is TGCGCCAGCAGCTTGGTGGGGACCTACGAGCAGTACTTC. Supplemented by reference TRBV5-1 and TRBJ2-7, the full variable domain reads KAGVTQTPRYLIKTRGQQVTLSCSPISGHRSVSWYQQTPGQGLQFLFEYFSETQRNKGNFPGRFSGRQFSNSRSEMNVSTLELGDSALYLCASSLVGTYEQYFGPGTRLTVT.

The gene calls are TRBV6-6 and TRBJ1-5; D gene ambiguous. The germline V and J ends were trimmed by 7 bases and 0 bases, with 13 bases remaining between them. This CDR3 has 15 amino acids. Germline V gene data show CDR1 as MNHNY and CDR2 as SVGAGI (reference sequence). CDR3 amino acids: CASKSAGDSNQPQHF. As DNA, the CDR3 is TGTGCCAGCAAAAGCGCGGGAGATAGCAATCAGCCCCAGCATTTT.

The chain combines TRBV2 with TRBJ1-5, with D perhaps matching TRBD1 (5 bases). Per germline, CDR1 SNHLY and CDR2 FYNNEI. The CDR3 loop spans 15 amino acids. V lost 3 bases and J lost 2, with 11 bases in between. The CDR3 DNA reads TGTGCCAGCAGTGAGGAGGGGAGGCGCAATCAGCCCCAGCATTTT. As protein: CASSEEGRRNQPQHF.

The chain is built from TRBV11-2 and TRBJ1-3; TRBD1 might be the D (5 bases). With 3 bases removed from V and 4 bases from J, the gap between germline ends came to 10 bases. The CDR3 is made up of 14 amino acids. Germline CDR1 SGHAT, CDR2 FQNNGV. The CDR3 spells CASSFGTYGNTIYF. The CDR3 DNA reads TGTGCCAGCAGCTTCGGGACGTACGGAAACACCATATATTTT.

This clone was observed a few times. V usage is TRBV5-4 and J usage is TRBJ1-6, with 10 bases aligning to TRBD1. Germline V gene lookup returns CDR1 SGHNT and CDR2 YYREEE (reference sequence). The CDR3 consists of 16 residues. J was trimmed by 13 bases and V by 4 bases; bases with no gene match: 14. The CDR3 DNA follows: TGTGCCAGCAGCCCAGGGACAGGGGCTCAACCCCCTCCCCTCCACTTT. It codes for CASSPGTGAQPPPLHF.

The chain links TRBV6-1 to TRBJ2-6, with D uncertain. With 0 bases removed from V and 2 bases from J, the gap between germline ends came to 11 bases. This CDR3 is built from 17 residues. Germline CDR1 and CDR2: MNHNS and SASEGT. The CDR3 nucleotides read TGTGCCAGCAGTGAAGCGCTTCAACTTGCTGGGGCCAACGTCCTGACTTTC. This sequence encodes CASSEALQLAGANVLTF.

CDR3 sequence (DNA): TGTGCCTGGAGTGTCAAGAATGAGCAGTTCTTC. Protein sequence: CAWSVKNEQFF. This chain uses TRBV30 with TRBJ2-1; D gene unclear. CDR3 size: 11 residues. The germline V and J ends were trimmed by 0 bases and 7 bases, with 4 bases remaining between them. The germline CDR1 and CDR2 sequences are GTSNPN and SVGIG (reference sequence).

The chain couples TRBV28 to TRBJ2-3; 8 bases map to TRBD2. Germline lookup yields CDR1 MDHEN and CDR2 SYDVKM. The CDR3 totals 14 residues. V dropped 10 bases and J dropped 5; count of bases not matched to a gene: 11. This CDR3 is CATQSAGALDTQYF. The DNA for the CDR3 is TGTGCCACCCAATCAGCGGGAGCGTTAGATACGCAGTATTTT.

CDR3 nucleotides: TGTGCCAGCGGTCAAGGGTCCTACAATGAGCAGTTCTTC. Residues: CASGQGSYNEQFF. The chain uses TRBV28 and TRBJ2-1; D ambiguous. The germline CDR1 and CDR2 sequences are MDHEN and SYDVKM. The length of the CDR3 is 13 residues. With 8 bases removed from V and 1 base from J, the gap between germline ends came to 9 bases.

This sequence joins TRBV6-1 and TRBJ1-5, with TRBD1 matching over 7 bases. The CDR3 has 15 amino acids. Germline assignment: CDR1 MNHNS and CDR2 SASEGT. The ends lost 8 bases at V and 4 bases at J; junction bases unmatched: 11. The CDR3 DNA reads as TGTGCCAGCGGACTTCGAGGGGGCGATAATCAGCCCCAGCATTTT. Its translation is CASGLRGGDNQPQHF.